This T cell receptor (beta chain) is drawn from a study of blood T cell repertoires in COVID-19. Study background: Sites in the United States, Italy and Spain provided acute and convalescent COVID-19 samples. The analysed material was cDNA or gDNA that came from T cells, B-cell-depleted T cells, or PBMCs.

As originally analysed: Amplification with reference gene primers provided the estimates of nucleated cell counts. Assay: immunoSEQ multiplex PCR; the TCRdb copy retains only in-frame clones and omits some. The V and J calls and clone size are taken from that table; D and trimming were inferred from the DNA. The sample holds nearly 200,000 clones, roughly 88% seen once. Sequenced: peripheral blood. This TCR derives from a woman aged 40 to 50 who had recovered from COVID-19.

CDR3 loop: CASRRQGLGETQYF. Written as DNA, the CDR3 is TGTGCCAGCAGGAGACAGGGGCTGGGGGAGACCCAGTACTTC. This rearrangement joins TRBV2 to TRBJ2-5, with TRBD1 identical over 8 bases. Germline trimming cut 6 bases from V and 5 bases from J; bases unmatched to any gene: 8. Germline loops: CDR1 SNHLY, CDR2 FYNNEI. This CDR3 comprises 14 residues.